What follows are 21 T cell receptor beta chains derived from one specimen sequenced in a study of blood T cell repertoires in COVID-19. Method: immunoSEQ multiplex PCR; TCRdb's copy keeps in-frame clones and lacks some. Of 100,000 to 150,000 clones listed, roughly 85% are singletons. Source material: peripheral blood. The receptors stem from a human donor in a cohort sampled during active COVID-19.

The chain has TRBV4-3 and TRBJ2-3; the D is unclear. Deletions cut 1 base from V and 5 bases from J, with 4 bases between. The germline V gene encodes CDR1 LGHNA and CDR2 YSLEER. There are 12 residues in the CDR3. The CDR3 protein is CASSQVGDTQYF. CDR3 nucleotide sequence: TGCGCCAGCAGCCAAGTCGGAGATACGCAGTATTTT.

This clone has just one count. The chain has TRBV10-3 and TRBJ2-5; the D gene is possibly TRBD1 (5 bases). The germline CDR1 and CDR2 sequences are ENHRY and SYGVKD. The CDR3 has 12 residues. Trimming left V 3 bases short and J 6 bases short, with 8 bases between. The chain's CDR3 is CAISEGEKTQYF. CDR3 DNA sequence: TGTGCCATCAGTGAAGGGGAAAAGACCCAGTACTTC.

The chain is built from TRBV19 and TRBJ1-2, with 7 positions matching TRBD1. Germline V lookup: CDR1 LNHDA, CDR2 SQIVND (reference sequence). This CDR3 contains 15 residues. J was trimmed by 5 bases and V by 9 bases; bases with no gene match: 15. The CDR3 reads CASRYRGRGDYGYTF. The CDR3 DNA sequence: TGTGCCAGCAGATATAGGGGGCGAGGAGATTATGGCTACACCTTC.

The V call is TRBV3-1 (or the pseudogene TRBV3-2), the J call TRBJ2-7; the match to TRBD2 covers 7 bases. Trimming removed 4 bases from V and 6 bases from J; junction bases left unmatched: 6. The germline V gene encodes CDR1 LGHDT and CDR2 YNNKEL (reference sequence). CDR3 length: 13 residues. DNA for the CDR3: TGTGCCAGCAGCCGAGTGGGCGGGGGCGAGCAGTACTTC. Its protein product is CASSRVGGGEQYF.

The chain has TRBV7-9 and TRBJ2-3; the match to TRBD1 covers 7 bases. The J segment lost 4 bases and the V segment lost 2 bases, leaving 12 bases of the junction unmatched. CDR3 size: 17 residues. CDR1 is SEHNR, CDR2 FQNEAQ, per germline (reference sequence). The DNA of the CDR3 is TGTGCCAGCAGCTTAAATTGGTGGGGACAGACCCCAGATACGCAGTATTTT. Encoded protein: CASSLNWWGQTPDTQYF.

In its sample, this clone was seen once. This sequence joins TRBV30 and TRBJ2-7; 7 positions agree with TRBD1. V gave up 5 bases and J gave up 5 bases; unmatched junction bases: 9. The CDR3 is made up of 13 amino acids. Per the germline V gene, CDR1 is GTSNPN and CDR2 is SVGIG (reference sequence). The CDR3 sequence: CAWGRQGSDEQYF. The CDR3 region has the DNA TGTGCCTGGGGTCGACAGGGCAGCGACGAGCAGTACTTC.

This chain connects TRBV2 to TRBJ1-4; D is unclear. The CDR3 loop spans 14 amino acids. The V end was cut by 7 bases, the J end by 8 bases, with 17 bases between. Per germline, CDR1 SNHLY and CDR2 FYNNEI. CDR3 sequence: CASTRNREAEKLFF. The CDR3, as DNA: TGTGCCAGCACCCGCAATCGGGAAGCAGAAAAACTGTTTTTT.

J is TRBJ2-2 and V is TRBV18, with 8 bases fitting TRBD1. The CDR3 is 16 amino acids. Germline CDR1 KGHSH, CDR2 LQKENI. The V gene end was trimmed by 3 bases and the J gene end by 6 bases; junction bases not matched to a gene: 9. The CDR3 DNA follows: TGTGCCAGCTCACCCTCGCAAGACAGGGGATCCGGGGAGCTGTTTTTT. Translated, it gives CASSPSQDRGSGELFF.

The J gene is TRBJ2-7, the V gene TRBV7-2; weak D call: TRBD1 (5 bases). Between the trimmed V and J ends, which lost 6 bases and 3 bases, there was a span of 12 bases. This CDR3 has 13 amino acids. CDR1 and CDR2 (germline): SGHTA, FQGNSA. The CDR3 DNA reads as TGTGCCAGCAGTGGTGCAGGGCGCTACGAGCAGTACTTC. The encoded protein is CASSGAGRYEQYF. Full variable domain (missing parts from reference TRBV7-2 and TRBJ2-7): GAGVSQSPSNKVTEKGKDVELRCDPISGHTALYWYRQSLGQGLEFLIYFQGNSAPDKSGLPSDRFSAERTGGSVSTLTIQRTQQEDSAVYLCASSGAGRYEQYFGPGTRLTVT.

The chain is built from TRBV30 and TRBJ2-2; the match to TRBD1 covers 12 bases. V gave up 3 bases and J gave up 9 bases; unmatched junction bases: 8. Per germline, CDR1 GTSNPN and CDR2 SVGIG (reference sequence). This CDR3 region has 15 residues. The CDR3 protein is CAWRSGTGGNRELFF. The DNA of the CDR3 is TGTGCCTGGAGATCCGGGACAGGGGGCAACCGGGAGCTGTTTTTT.

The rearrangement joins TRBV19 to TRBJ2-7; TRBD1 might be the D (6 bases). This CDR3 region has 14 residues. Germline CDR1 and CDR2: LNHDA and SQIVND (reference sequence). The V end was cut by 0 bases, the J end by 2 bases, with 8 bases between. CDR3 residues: CASSIERGTYEQYF. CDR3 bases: TGTGCCAGTAGTATAGAAAGGGGGACCTACGAGCAGTACTTC.

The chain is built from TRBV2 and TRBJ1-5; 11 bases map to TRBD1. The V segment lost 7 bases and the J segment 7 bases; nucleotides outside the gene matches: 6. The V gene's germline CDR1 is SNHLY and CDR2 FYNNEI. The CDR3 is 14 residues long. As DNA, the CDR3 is TGTGCCAGCAAAGGACAGGGGGCCAACCAGCCCCAGCATTTT. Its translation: CASKGQGANQPQHF. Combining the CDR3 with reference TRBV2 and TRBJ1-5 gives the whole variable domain EPEVTQTPSHQVTQMGQEVILRCVPISNHLYFYWYRQILGQKVEFLVSFYNNEISEKSEIFDDQFSVERPDGSNFTLKIRSTKLEDSAMYFCASKGQGANQPQHFGDGTRLSIL.

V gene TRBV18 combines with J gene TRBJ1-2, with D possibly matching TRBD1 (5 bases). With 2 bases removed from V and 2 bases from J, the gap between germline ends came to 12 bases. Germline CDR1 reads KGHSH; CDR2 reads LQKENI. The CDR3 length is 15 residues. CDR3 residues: CASSPTAGGNYGYTF. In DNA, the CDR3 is TGTGCCAGCTCACCAACCGCCGGGGGGAACTATGGCTACACCTTC.

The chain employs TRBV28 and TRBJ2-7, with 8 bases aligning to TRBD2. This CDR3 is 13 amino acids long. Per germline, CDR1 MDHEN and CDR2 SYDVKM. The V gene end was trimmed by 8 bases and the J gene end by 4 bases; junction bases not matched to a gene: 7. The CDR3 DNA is TGTGCCAGCTACGGGAGGGCAAGGTACGAGCAGTACTTC. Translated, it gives CASYGRARYEQYF.

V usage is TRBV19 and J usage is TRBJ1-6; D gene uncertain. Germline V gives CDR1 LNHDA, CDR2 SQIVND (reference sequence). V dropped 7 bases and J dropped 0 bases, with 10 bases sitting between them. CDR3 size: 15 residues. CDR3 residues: CASKERSSYNSPLHF. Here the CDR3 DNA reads TGTGCCAGTAAAGAACGGAGCTCCTATAATTCACCCCTCCACTTT.

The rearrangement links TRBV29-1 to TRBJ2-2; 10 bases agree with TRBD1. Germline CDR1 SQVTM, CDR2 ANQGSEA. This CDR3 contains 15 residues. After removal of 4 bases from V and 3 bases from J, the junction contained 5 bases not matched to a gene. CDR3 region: CSVATGGKDTGELFF. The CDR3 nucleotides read TGCAGCGTTGCGACAGGGGGCAAGGACACCGGGGAGCTGTTTTTT.

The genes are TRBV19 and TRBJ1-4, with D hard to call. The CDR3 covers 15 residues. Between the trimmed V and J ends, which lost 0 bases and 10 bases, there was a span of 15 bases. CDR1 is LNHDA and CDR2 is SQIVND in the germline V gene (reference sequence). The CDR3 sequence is CASSIDLRTSGKLFF. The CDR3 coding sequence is TGTGCCAGTAGTATAGATCTTCGGACTAGCGGAAAACTGTTTTTT. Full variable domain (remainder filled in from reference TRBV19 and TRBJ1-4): DGGITQSPKYLFRKEGQNVTLSCEQNLNHDAMYWYRQDPGQGLRLIYYSQIVNDFQKGDIAEGYSVSREKKESFPLTVTSAQKNPTAFYLCASSIDLRTSGKLFFGSGTQLSVL.

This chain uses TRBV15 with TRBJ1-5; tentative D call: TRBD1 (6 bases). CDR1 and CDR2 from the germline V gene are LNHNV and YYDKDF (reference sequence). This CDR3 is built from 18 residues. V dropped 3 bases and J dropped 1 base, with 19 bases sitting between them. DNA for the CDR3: TGTGCCACCAGCAGTGCGGACAGATTTCTTGCCAGCAATCAGCCCCAGCATTTT. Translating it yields CATSSADRFLASNQPQHF.

Written as DNA, the CDR3 is TGTGCCAGCAGTTACCAGGGTTCTTCTGCCTACGAGCAGTACTTC. The encoded protein is CASSYQGSSAYEQYF. V gene TRBV5-5 combines with J gene TRBJ2-7; D perhaps matches TRBD1 (5 bases). The V gene's germline CDR1 is SGHKS and CDR2 YYEKEE (reference sequence). The CDR3 length is 15 residues. V lost 5 bases, J lost 2 bases, and 17 bases lay in between.

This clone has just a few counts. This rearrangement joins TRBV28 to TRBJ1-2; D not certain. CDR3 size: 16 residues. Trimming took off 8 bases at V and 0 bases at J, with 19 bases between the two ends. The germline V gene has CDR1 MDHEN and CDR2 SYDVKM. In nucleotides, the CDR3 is TGTGCCAGCTCTACTGTCCGGGTCCGCCCTAACTATGGCTACACCTTC. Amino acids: CASSTVRVRPNYGYTF.

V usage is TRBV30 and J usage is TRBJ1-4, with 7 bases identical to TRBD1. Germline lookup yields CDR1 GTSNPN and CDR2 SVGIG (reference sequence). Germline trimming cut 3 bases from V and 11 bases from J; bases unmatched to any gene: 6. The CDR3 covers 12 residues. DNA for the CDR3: TGTGCCTGGAGAGTGGGACAGAAGAAACTGTTTTTT. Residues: CAWRVGQKKLFF. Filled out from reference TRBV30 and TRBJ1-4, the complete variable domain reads SQTIHQWPATLVQPVGSPLSLECTVEGTSNPNLYWYRQAAGRGLQLLFYSVGIGQISSEVPQNLSASRPQDRQFILSSKKLLLSDSGFYLCAWRVGQKKLFFGSGTQLSVL.